The next 7 T cell receptor beta chains were all read from a single sample in a study of tumor-infiltrating lymphocytes in oesophageal squamous cell carcinoma. TCRdb fed the PCR reads into MiXCR, producing one record per CDR3 protein. The sample gives about 10,000 distinct CDR3 sequences, around three fifths of which show up once; 30% to 40% is in the top ten. The source material was esophageal tumor tissue. The origin of the receptors is a male donor with esophageal squamous cell carcinoma.

Relative to its sample, this clonotype is medium-sized. The chain links TRBV5-4 to TRBJ2-5; either TRBD1 or TRBD2 may fit D (7 bases each). The CDR3 spans 15 residues. Germline assignment: CDR1 SGHNT and CDR2 YYREEE (reference sequence). V gave up 2 bases and J gave up 5 bases, with 16 bases separating them. Written as DNA, the CDR3 is TGTGCCAGCAGCTTTGCGAACAGGGGAGGGGAGACCCAGTACTTC. This gives the protein CASSFANRGGETQYF.

This clonotype is medium-sized (0.01 to 0.1%) in the sample. The chain has TRBV10-1 and TRBJ2-4; D is unclear. The germline CDR1 and CDR2 sequences are WNHNN and SYGVQD (reference sequence). The V and J ends lost 0 bases and 4 bases respectively, with 7 bases between them. This CDR3 is 14 amino acids long. The CDR3 reads CASSESNFKNIQYF. The CDR3 DNA follows: TGCGCCAGCAGTGAGTCTAACTTTAAAAACATTCAGTACTTC.

This clonotype was counted ten times or more. The gene calls are TRBV4-2 and TRBJ2-1; no clear D. Germline CDR1 and CDR2: LGHNA and YNFKEQ. Between the trimmed V and J ends, which lost 1 base and 0 bases, there was a span of 13 bases. This CDR3 is built from 17 residues. The CDR3: CASSQVAAASSYNEQFF. CDR3 bases: TGTGCCAGCAGCCAAGTGGCGGCGGCGAGCTCCTACAATGAGCAGTTCTTC.

The chain joins TRBV12-3 or TRBV12-4 to TRBJ2-3, with 7 bases identical to TRBD2. The end of the DNA is better explained by TRBJ2-7, so the J call may be wrong. The CDR3 sequence is 15 residues long. CDR3 sequence (DNA): TGTGCCAGCAGTCCGAGCGGGGATACCTACAATGAGCAGTACTTC. Protein: CASSPSGDTYNEQYF.

J is TRBJ2-1 and V is TRBV7-8; D remains ambiguous. The end of the DNA is better explained by TRBJ2-7, so the J call may be wrong. The germline CDR1 and CDR2 sequences are SGHVS and FQNEAQ. There are 14 residues in the CDR3. CDR3 region: CASSLGSGSDEQYF. CDR3 nucleotide sequence: TGTGCCAGCAGCTTAGGGTCCGGGTCCGACGAGCAGTACTTC.

This clonotype was seen many times. A read error is possible here, since a much larger clone lies one base away. CDR3 DNA sequence: TGTGCCAGCAGCGTAGGGGACAGGTACGGACTAGTAGTGGACAATGAGCAGTACTTC. Translation gives CASSVGDRYGLVVDNEQYF. The V and J genes are TRBV9 and TRBJ2-7, with a possible D match to TRBD1 (8 bases). The germline V gene has CDR1 SGDLS and CDR2 YYNGEE. V was cut by 0 bases and J by 7 bases, with 29 bases left in between. This CDR3 has 19 amino acids.

This clonotype was counted a single time. A much bigger clone sits one base away, suggesting this may be a read error. The chain has TRBV7-8 and TRBJ2-1; 7 bases line up with TRBD1. This CDR3 is 15 amino acids long. Germline-derived CDR1 and CDR2 are SGHVS and FQNEAQ. CDR3: CASSQRDSSYNEQLF. In nucleotides, the CDR3 is TGTGCCAGCAGCCAAAGGGACAGCTCCTACAATGAGCAGTTATTC.